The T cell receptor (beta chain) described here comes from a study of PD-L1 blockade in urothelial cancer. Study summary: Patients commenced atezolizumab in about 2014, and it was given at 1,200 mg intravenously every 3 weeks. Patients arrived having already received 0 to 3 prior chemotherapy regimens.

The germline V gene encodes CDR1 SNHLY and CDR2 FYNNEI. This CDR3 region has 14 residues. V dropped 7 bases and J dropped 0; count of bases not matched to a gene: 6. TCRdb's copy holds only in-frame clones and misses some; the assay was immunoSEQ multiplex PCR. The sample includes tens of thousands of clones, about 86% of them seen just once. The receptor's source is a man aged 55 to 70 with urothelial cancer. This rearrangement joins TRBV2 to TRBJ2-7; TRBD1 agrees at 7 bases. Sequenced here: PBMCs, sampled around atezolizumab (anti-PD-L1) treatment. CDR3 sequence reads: CASNLQGISYEQYF. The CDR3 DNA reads TGTGCCAGCAACCTACAGGGGATCTCCTACGAGCAGTACTTC. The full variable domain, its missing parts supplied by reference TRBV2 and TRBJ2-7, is EPEVTQTPSHQVTQMGQEVILRCVPISNHLYFYWYRQILGQKVEFLVSFYNNEISEKSEIFDDQFSVERPDGSNFTLKIRSTKLEDSAMYFCASNLQGISYEQYFGPGTRLTVT.